This T cell receptor beta chain was identified during a study of blood T cell repertoires in COVID-19. Produced via immunoSEQ multiplex PCR; TCRdb's table is partial and in-frame only. Here the sample spans 90,000 to 120,000 clones, around 89% being singletons. Trimming pared 9 bases from V and 3 bases from J, leaving 15 bases between. The CDR3 length is 13 residues. CDR1 and CDR2 (germline): MNHEY, SMNVEV (reference sequence). The source of this sequence is an elderly woman with acute or convalescent COVID-19. Sequenced material: peripheral blood. The chain combines TRBV27 with TRBJ2-7; possible D gene TRBD1, 5 bases. CDR3 region: CASRLGQSYEQYF. CDR3 coding DNA: TGTGCCAGTCGGTTGGGGCAGAGCTACGAGCAGTACTTC.